This TCR beta chain was obtained from a study of shared clonotypes between healthy human individuals (dated by TCRdb to 2019 to 2021). Concerning the study at large: The cohort comprised a couple of women and three men aged 18 to 49 years. For each donor, CD4 naive and CD4 memory were each given three plates, CD8 naive was given two plates, and CD8 memory was given one plate. The study deeply sequenced blood TCR repertoires of five healthy adults to estimate repertoire size and the extent of clonotype sharing between individuals. Different laboratories and diverse techniques were used to prepare libraries and sequence TCR repertoires, to increase sequencing depth and limit assay-specific biases. Leukapheresis yielded between about 0.8 and 9.5 billion PBMCs per donor. What the research found in general, with its limitations: The genetic and exposure-history diversity represented was limited by the small number of donors. Based on pairwise subsampling, the degree of clonotype sharing among donors was expected to be affected by sequencing depth. Naive subsets generally had larger estimated clonotype richness than memory subsets. Only blood was sampled, and tissue TCR repertoires likely differ from those in blood. Across a handful of donors, approximately 4.6% of naive CD4, 3% to 3.5% of naive CD8, under 2.5% of memory CD4, and roughly 0.4% of memory CD8 clonotypes were shared. Even with the large sequencing depth, rarefaction of the sorted-subset datasets indicated that sequencing was incomplete. Compared with non-shared clonotypes, the clonotypes found in all four sorted-subset donors had higher generation probabilities.

CD8 naive samples were obtained by positive selection for CCR7 among CD45RO-negative cells, yielding a CD45RA+CCR7+ population from which TemRA cells were excluded. The donors were healthy, HIV-negative adults with no recently reported acute infections or vaccinations. Only Caucasian adults living in Nashville, Tennessee, USA were represented among the donors. Blood was collected by leukapheresis, and PBMCs were isolated by Ficoll-Histopaque density gradient centrifugation and then cryopreserved in liquid nitrogen vapor phase. Purity and quantity of every magnetically sorted T cell population were checked by analytical flow cytometry. Genomic DNA was isolated from each sorted fraction and quantified by UV absorbance on a Nanodrop 2000c. TCR CDR3 regions were amplified from genomic DNA by multiplex PCR using the deep immunoSEQ assay. Genomic DNA extracted from each cell subset was distributed evenly over all wells of several immunoSEQ 96-well plates, and each plate served as one replicate. Each replicate PCR for sorted subsets received roughly 0.2 ug genomic DNA, equal to roughly 33,000 T cell genomes. The purified libraries were quantified using a Qubit 3.0 fluorometer, sized with a Bioanalyzer 2100, and then quantified again using the KAPA Library Quantification kit. Each immunoSEQ 96-well plate was sequenced on its own single-read 150-cycle Illumina NextSeq 550 flow cell. In the authors' own workflow: The immunoSEQ output contained only junctional sequences without quality scores, so filtering could not match that applied to full-length reads. Sequences were annotated with PyIR, a Python wrapper for IgBLAST v1.9, and V/J genes and CDR3 were assigned using IMGT germline references. Reads were removed for weak V/J assignments (E-value above 1e-6), missing CDR3, stop codons, out-of-frame junctions, or ambiguous translated residues. A V3J clonotype was defined by an identical inferred V gene, J gene, and CDR3 amino acid sequence. Percentage overlap between repertoires was calculated by dividing the number of shared unique clonotypes by the size of the smaller repertoire. Three approaches were used to assess repertoire richness: RTK rarefaction, the Chao1 estimator, and Recon v2.1 estimates of unobserved clonotypes. Generation probabilities for all TCRbeta clonotypes obtained by the gDNA method from several donors were computed using OLGA. In its TCRdb copy, this immuneACCESS table keeps in-frame sequences only and misses some clones. Where compared with another copy, unresolved V genes explain less than half of these, and the others have no known cause. The V and J calls and clone size come from that table; D and trimming were worked out from the DNA. Recorded for this sample are around 560,000 clones; approximately 95% of them occurred a single time. About 0.11% of the sample comes from the top ten.

About this clone itself: The antigen this receptor binds is unknown. Base qualities are missing; no much larger clone stands one base away. The sample has other DNA sequences that encode this CDR3 too.

As encoded in the germline V gene (reference sequence), CDR1 is LNHDA while CDR2 is SQIVND. The V end loses 1 base and the J end loses 7 bases, and a stretch of 8 bases separates them. Measured from the cysteine to the phenylalanine, the CDR3 is 13 residues long. CDR3 DNA only is kept here, 39 bases in frame from base 1. The origin of this receptor is a woman aged 30 to 39 in good health. The chain links TRBV19 with TRBJ1-5; the D gene cannot be resolved reliably. Sequencing was carried out using naive CD8+ T cells sorted from blood. The label giving this sample's cell subset or site can be read as: CD45RA+CCR7+. In nucleotide form, the sequence is TGTGCCAGTAGTATAGGATCATACCAGCCCCAGCATTTT. Translated, this is CASSIGSYQPQHF. Full variable domain (CDR3 extended with the reference TRBV19 and TRBJ1-5 proteins): DGGITQSPKYLFRKEGQNVTLSCEQNLNHDAMYWYRQDPGQGLRLIYYSQIVNDFQKGDIAEGYSVSREKKESFPLTVTSAQKNPTAFYLCASSIGSYQPQHFGDGTRLSIL.